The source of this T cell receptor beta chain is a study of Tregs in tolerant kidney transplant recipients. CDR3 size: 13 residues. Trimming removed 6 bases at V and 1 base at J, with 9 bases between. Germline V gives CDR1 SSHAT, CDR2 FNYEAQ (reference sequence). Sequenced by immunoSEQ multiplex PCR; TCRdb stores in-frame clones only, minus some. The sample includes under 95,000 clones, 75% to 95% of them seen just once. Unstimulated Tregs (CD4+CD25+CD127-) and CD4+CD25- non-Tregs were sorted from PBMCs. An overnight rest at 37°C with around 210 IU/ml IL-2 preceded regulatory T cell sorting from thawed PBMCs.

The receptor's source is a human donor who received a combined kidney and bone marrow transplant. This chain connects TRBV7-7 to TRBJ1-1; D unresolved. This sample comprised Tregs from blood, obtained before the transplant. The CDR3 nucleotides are TGTGCCAGCAGTCCCATAAAGAACACTGAAGCTTTCTTT. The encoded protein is CASSPIKNTEAFF. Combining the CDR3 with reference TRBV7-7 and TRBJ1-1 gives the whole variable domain GAGVSQSPRYKVTKRGQDVTLRCDPISSHATLYWYQQALGQGPEFLTYFNYEAQPDKSGLPSDRFSAERPEGSISTLTIQRTEQRDSAMYRCASSPIKNTEAFFGQGTRLTVV.